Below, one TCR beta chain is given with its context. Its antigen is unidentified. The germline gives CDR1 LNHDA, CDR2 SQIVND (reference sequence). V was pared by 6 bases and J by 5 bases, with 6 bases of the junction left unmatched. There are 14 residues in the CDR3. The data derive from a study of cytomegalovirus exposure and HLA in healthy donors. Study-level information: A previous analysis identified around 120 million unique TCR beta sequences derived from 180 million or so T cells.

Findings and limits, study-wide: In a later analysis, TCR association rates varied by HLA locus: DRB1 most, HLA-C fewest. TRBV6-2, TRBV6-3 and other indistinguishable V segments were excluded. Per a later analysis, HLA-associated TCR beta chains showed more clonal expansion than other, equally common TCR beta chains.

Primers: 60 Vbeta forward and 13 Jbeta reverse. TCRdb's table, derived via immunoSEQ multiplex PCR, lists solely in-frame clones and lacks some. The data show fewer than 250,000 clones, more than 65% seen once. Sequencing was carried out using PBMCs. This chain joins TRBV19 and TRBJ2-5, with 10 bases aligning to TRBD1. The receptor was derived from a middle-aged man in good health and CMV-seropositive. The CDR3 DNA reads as TGTGCCAGTAGCGAGACAGGGGGCTGGGAGACCCAGTACTTC. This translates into CASSETGGWETQYF. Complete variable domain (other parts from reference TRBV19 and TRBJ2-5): DGGITQSPKYLFRKEGQNVTLSCEQNLNHDAMYWYRQDPGQGLRLIYYSQIVNDFQKGDIAEGYSVSREKKESFPLTVTSAQKNPTAFYLCASSETGGWETQYFGPGTRLLVL.